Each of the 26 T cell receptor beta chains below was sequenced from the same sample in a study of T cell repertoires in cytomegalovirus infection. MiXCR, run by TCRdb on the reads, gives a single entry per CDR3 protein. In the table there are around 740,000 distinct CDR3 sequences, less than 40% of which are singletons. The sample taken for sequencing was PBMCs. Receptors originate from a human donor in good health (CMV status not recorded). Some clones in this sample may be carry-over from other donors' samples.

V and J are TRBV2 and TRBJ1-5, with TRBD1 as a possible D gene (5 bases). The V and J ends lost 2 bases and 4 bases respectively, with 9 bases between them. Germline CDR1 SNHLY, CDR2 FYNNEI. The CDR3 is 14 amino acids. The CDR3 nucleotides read TGTGCCAGCAGTGAAAAGGGGCCTAATCAGCCCCAGCATTTT. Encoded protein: CASSEKGPNQPQHF.

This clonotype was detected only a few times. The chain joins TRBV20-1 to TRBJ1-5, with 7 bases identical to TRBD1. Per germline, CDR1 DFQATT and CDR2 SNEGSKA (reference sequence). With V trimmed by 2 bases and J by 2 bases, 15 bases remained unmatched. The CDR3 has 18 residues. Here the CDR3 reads CSARTYGQVAAGNQPQHF. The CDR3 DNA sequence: TGCAGTGCTAGAACTTACGGACAGGTGGCAGCAGGCAATCAGCCCCAGCATTTT.

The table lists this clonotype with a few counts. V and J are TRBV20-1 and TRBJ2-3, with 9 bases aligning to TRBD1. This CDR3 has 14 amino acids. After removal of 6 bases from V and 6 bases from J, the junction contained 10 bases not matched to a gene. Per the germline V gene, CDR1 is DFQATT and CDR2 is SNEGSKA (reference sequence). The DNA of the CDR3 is TGCAGTGCCAGACCGGGACAGGGAAGGGATACGCAGTATTTT. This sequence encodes CSARPGQGRDTQYF.

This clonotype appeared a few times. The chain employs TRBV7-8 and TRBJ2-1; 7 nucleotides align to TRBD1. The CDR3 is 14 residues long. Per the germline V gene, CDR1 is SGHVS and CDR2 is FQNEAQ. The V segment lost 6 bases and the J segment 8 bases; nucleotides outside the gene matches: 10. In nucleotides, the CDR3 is TGTGCCAGCAGGACATTCGACAGGGTTGATGAGCAGTTCTTC. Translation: CASRTFDRVDEQFF.

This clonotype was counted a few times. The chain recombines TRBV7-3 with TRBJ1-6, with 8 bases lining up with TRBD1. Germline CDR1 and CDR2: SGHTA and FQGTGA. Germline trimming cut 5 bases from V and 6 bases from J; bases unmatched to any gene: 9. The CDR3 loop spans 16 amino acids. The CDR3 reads CASSTRAGGPNSPLHF. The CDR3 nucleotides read TGTGCCAGCAGCACACGTGCAGGGGGCCCTAATTCACCCCTCCACTTT.

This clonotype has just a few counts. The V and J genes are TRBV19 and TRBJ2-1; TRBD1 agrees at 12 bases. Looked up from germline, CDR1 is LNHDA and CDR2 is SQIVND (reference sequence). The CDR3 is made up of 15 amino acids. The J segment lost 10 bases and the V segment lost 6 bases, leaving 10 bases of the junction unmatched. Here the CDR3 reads CASSLPGQGAREQFF. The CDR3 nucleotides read TGTGCCAGTAGCTTACCGGGACAGGGGGCCAGGGAGCAGTTCTTC.

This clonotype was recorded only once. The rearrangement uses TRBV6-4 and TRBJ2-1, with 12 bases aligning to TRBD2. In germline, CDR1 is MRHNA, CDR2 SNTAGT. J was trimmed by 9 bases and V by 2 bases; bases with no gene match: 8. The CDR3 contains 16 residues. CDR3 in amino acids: CASSDGTSGRLGEQFF. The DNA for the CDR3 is TGTGCCAGCAGTGACGGCACTAGCGGGAGGTTGGGTGAGCAGTTCTTC.

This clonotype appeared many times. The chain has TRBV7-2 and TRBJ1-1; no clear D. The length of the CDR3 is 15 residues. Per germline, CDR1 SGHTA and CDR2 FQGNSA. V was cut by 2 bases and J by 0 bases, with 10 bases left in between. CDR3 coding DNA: TGTGCCAGCAGCTTAAACCGGTTATTGAACACTGAAGCTTTCTTT. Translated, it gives CASSLNRLLNTEAFF.

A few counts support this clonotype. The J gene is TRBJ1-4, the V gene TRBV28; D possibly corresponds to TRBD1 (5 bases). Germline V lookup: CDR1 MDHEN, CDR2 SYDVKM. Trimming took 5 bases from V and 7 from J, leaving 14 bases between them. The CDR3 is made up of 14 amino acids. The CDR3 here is CASSGDGRVEKLFF. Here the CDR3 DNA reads TGTGCCAGCAGTGGGGACGGCCGCGTTGAAAAACTGTTTTTT.

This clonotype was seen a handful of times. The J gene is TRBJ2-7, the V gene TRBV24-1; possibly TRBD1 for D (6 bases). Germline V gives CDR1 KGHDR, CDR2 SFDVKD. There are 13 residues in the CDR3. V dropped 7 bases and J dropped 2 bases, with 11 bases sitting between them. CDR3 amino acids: CATRATGTYEQYF. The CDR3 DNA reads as TGTGCCACCAGAGCTACAGGGACCTACGAGCAGTACTTC.

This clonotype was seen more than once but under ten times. The CDR3 sequence: CASTKIRVRERGETQYF. The CDR3 DNA sequence: TGTGCCAGCACCAAAATCAGGGTGCGGGAGCGCGGAGAGACCCAGTACTTC. This chain links TRBV7-8 with TRBJ2-5, with TRBD2 matching 7 bases. CDR1 and CDR2 from the germline V gene are SGHVS and FQNEAQ. The CDR3 sequence is 17 residues long. V shed 7 bases, J shed 4 bases, and the junction held 18 bases outside the gene matches.

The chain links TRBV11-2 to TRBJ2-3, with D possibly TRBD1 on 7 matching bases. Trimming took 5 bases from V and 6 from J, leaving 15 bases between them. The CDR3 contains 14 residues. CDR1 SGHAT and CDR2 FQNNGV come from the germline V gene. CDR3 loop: CASSHTGEVDTQYF. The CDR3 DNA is TGTGCCAGCAGCCATACAGGGGAGGTGGATACGCAGTATTTT.

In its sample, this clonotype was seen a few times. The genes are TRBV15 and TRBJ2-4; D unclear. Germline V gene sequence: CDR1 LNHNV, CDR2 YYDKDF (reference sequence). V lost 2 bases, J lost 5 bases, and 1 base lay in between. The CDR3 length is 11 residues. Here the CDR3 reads CATSRQNIQYF. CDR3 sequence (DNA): TGTGCCACCAGCAGACAAAACATTCAGTACTTC.

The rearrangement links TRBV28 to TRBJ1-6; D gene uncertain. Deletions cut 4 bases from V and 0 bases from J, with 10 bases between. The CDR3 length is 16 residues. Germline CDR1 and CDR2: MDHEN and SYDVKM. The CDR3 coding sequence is TGTGCCAGCAGTTCCGGCGTTCTCTCCTATAATTCACCCCTCCACTTT. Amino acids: CASSSGVLSYNSPLHF.

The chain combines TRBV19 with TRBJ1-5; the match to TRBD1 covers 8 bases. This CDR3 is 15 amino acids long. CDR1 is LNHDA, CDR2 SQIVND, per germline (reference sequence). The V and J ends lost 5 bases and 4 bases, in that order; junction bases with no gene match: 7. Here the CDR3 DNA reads TGTGCCAGTAGTTGTGGACAGGGTAGAAATCAGCCCCAGCATTTT. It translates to CASSCGQGRNQPQHF.

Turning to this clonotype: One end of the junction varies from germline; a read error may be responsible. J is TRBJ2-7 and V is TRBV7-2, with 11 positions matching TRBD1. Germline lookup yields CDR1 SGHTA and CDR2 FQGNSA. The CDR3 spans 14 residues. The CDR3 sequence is CASSQAGQGVEPYF. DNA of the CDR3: TGTGCCAGCAGCCAAGCGGGACAGGGGGTCGAGCCGTACTTC.

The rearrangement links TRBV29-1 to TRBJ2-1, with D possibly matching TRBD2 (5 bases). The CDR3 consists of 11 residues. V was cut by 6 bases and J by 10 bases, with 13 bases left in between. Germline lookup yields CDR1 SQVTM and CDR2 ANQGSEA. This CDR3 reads CSVVAGYEQFF. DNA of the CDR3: TGCAGCGTAGTGGCGGGTTACGAGCAGTTCTTC.

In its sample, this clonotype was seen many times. The CDR3 loop reads CASSFRVVYEQYF. CDR3 nucleotide sequence: TGTGCCAGCAGCTTCCGGGTGGTTTACGAGCAGTACTTC. The chain combines TRBV7-6 with TRBJ2-7; D remains unclear. V was clipped by 3 bases and J by 4 bases, with 10 bases between them. The CDR3 consists of 13 residues. From germline, CDR1 is SGHVS and CDR2 FNYEAQ.

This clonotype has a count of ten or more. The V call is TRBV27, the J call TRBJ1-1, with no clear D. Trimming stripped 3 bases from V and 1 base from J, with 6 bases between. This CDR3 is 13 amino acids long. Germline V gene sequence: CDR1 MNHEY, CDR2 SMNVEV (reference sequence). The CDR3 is CASSFFRNTEAFF. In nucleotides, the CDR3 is TGTGCCAGCAGTTTCTTCAGGAACACTGAAGCTTTCTTT.

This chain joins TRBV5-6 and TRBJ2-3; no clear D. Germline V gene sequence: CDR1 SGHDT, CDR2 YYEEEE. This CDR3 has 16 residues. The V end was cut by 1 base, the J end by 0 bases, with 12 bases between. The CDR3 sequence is CASSLSLGLSTDTQYF. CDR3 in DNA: TGTGCCAGCAGCTTGTCTCTAGGGTTAAGCACAGATACGCAGTATTTT.

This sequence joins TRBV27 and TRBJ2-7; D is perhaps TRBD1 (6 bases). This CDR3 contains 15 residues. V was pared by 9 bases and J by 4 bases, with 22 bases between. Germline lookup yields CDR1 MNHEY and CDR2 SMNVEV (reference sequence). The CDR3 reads CARMRVGGPWYEQYF. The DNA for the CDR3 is TGTGCCAGGATGAGGGTAGGGGGACCCTGGTACGAGCAGTACTTC.

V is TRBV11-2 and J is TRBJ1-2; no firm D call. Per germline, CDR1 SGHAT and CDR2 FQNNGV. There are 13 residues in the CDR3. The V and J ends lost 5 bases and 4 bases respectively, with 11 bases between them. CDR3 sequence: CASSQDGSYGYTF. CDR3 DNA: TGTGCCAGCAGCCAGGACGGATCCTATGGCTACACCTTC.

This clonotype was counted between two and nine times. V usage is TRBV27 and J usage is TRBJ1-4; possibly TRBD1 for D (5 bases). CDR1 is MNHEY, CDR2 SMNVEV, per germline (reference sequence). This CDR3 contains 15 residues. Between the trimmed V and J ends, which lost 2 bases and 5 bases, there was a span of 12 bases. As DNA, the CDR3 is TGTGCCAGCAGTTTACAGGGCCGGGGGAATGAAAAACTGTTTTTT. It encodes CASSLQGRGNEKLFF.

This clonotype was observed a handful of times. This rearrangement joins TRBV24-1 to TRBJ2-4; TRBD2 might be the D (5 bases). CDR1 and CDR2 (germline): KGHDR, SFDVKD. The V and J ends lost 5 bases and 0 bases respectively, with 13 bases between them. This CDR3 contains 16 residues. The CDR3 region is CATSGSDYPAKNIQYF. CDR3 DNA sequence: TGTGCCACCAGTGGATCAGACTACCCAGCCAAAAACATTCAGTACTTC.

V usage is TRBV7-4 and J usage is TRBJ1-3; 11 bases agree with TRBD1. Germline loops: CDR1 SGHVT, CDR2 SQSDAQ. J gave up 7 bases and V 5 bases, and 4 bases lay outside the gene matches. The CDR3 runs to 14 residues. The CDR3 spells CASSTDRGQNTIYF. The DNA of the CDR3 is TGTGCCAGCAGCACGGACAGGGGGCAGAACACCATATATTTT.

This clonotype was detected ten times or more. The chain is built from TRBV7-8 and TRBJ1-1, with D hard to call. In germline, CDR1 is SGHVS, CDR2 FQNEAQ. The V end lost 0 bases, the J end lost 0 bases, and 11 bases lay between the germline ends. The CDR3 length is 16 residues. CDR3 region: CASSLARTRMNTEAFF. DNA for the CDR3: TGTGCCAGCAGCTTAGCTAGGACTAGGATGAACACTGAAGCTTTCTTT. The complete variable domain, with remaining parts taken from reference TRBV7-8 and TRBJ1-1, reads GAGVSQSPRYKVAKRGQDVALRCDPISGHVSLFWYQQALGQGPEFLTYFQNEAQLDKSGLPSDRFFAERPEGSVSTLKIQRTQQEDSAVYLCASSLARTRMNTEAFFGQGTRLTVV.